This TCR beta chain stems from a study of blood T cell repertoires in COVID-19. Study-wide background: Samples taken during acute and convalescent COVID-19 were collected in the United States, Italy and Spain. Sample material is recorded as cDNA or gDNA derived from T cells, B-cell-depleted T cells, or PBMCs.

CDR3 length: 16 residues. Germline V CDR1 and CDR2: SGHVS, FQNEAQ. After removal of 5 bases from V and 3 bases from J, the junction contained 7 bases not matched to a gene. Original handling: Estimation of nucleated cell counts was performed using reference gene primer amplification. The method was immunoSEQ multiplex PCR; TCRdb's version includes in-frame clones alone and lacks a portion of them. V, J and clone size derive from that table, while D and trimming were established from the DNA sequence. Of 300,000 or so clones listed, just under 90% are singletons. This receptor was taken from a woman aged 40 to 50 with acute or convalescent COVID-19. Sequenced: peripheral blood. V and J are TRBV7-8 and TRBJ1-1; 12 bases match TRBD1. The CDR3 region is CASSVRGQGAYTEAFF. CDR3 bases: TGTGCCAGCAGCGTGAGGGGACAGGGGGCTTACACTGAAGCTTTCTTT.